This entry lists 22 T cell receptor beta chains sequenced from one sample in a study of blood T cell repertoires in COVID-19. Repertoires were generated with immunoSEQ multiplex PCR, while TCRdb's copy carries only in-frame clones and drops some. The top ten clones hold about 1.7% of a sample with around 140,000 clones, about 87% of them seen once. The sequenced sample was peripheral blood. The receptors shown here come from a woman aged 45 to 65 with acute or convalescent COVID-19.

The V call is TRBV5-1, the J call TRBJ2-5; 11 bases are a match to TRBD1. V gave up 2 bases and J gave up 5 bases; unmatched junction bases: 5. Looked up from germline, CDR1 is SGHRS and CDR2 is YFSETQ. The CDR3 totals 15 residues. The CDR3 reads CASSLGTGGGETQYF. CDR3 DNA sequence: TGCGCCAGCAGCTTAGGGACAGGGGGAGGGGAGACCCAGTACTTC. Supplemented by reference TRBV5-1 and TRBJ2-5, the full variable domain reads KAGVTQTPRYLIKTRGQQVTLSCSPISGHRSVSWYQQTPGQGLQFLFEYFSETQRNKGNFPGRFSGRQFSNSRSEMNVSTLELGDSALYLCASSLGTGGGETQYFGPGTRLLVL.

The rearrangement links TRBV19 to TRBJ1-6, with TRBD1 as a possible D gene (6 bases). Trimming took off 5 bases at V and 5 bases at J, with 16 bases between the two ends. The CDR3 length is 16 residues. The germline V gene encodes CDR1 LNHDA and CDR2 SQIVND (reference sequence). Written as DNA, the CDR3 is TGTGCCAGTAGTTGGACAGCCGAACGCGATAATTCACCCCTCCACTTT. This sequence encodes CASSWTAERDNSPLHF. Variable domain in full (rest from reference TRBV19 and TRBJ1-6): DGGITQSPKYLFRKEGQNVTLSCEQNLNHDAMYWYRQDPGQGLRLIYYSQIVNDFQKGDIAEGYSVSREKKESFPLTVTSAQKNPTAFYLCASSWTAERDNSPLHFGNGTRLTVT.

This chain connects TRBV4-2 to TRBJ2-7; D possibly corresponds to TRBD1 (6 bases). The CDR3 totals 18 residues. In germline, CDR1 is LGHNA, CDR2 YNFKEQ. With 1 base removed from V and 3 bases from J, the gap between germline ends came to 22 bases. CDR3 in amino acids: CASSQVKGEGGYVYEQYF. CDR3 DNA sequence: TGTGCCAGCAGCCAAGTCAAAGGTGAAGGGGGTTATGTCTACGAGCAGTACTTC.

The J gene is TRBJ1-1, the V gene TRBV27; D ambiguous. Germline CDR1 reads MNHEY; CDR2 reads SMNVEV (reference sequence). V gave up 5 bases and J gave up 4 bases, with 17 bases separating them. This CDR3 is built from 15 residues. The CDR3, as DNA: TGTGCCAGCAGTAACGCAGGAGGGTTCGGCACTGAAGCTTTCTTT. Translating gives CASSNAGGFGTEAFF.

The V and J genes are TRBV9 and TRBJ2-3; 8 bases agree with TRBD2. CDR1 SGDLS and CDR2 YYNGEE come from the germline V gene. The V and J ends lost 3 bases and 2 bases, in that order; junction bases with no gene match: 5. The CDR3 runs 15 residues. CDR3 nucleotides: TGTGCCAGCAGCGAACTAGCGGACCCCACAGATACGCAGTATTTT. This sequence encodes CASSELADPTDTQYF.

The V gene is TRBV5-1, the J gene TRBJ1-5, with D maybe TRBD1 (5 bases). Germline CDR1 and CDR2: SGHRS and YFSETQ. The V end was cut by 0 bases, the J end by 7 bases, with 11 bases between. The CDR3 is made up of 14 amino acids. The CDR3 is CASSLEWGDQPQHF. In DNA, the CDR3 is TGCGCCAGCAGCTTGGAGTGGGGGGACCAGCCCCAGCATTTT.

The chain joins TRBV29-1 to TRBJ2-1; 13 nucleotides match TRBD2. V shed 6 bases and J 8 bases; nucleotides not matched to a gene: 10. The CDR3 has 15 residues. Per the germline V gene, CDR1 is SQVTM and CDR2 is ANQGSEA. DNA of the CDR3: TGCAGCGTCGGCGGGACTAGCGGGATGGGCCATGAGCAGTTCTTC. Translated: CSVGGTSGMGHEQFF.

The chain has TRBV28 and TRBJ1-2, with a possible D match to TRBD1 (6 bases). Looked up from germline, CDR1 is MDHEN and CDR2 is SYDVKM. The CDR3 extends over 13 amino acids. Trimming removed 5 bases from V and 3 bases from J, with 10 bases in between. The CDR3 loop is CASSLDSYYGYTF. CDR3 nucleotides: TGTGCCAGCAGTCTGGACAGCTACTATGGCTACACCTTC.

This sequence joins TRBV9 and TRBJ1-2, with D possibly matching TRBD1 (5 bases). CDR1 SGDLS and CDR2 YYNGEE come from the germline V gene. V shed 0 bases and J shed 4 bases, with 16 bases lying between them. The CDR3 is made up of 16 amino acids. The CDR3: CASSVGGGTQGYGYTF. In DNA form, the CDR3 reads TGTGCCAGCAGCGTAGGGGGCGGGACGCAAGGCTATGGCTACACCTTC.

The chain uses TRBV15 and TRBJ2-7, with D maybe TRBD1 (6 bases). Trimming took 5 bases from V and 8 from J, leaving 10 bases between them. CDR3 length: 11 residues. CDR1 is LNHNV and CDR2 is YYDKDF in the germline V gene (reference sequence). The DNA of the CDR3 is TGTGCCACCAGCGACCAGGGGCAGCAGTACTTC. Translation gives CATSDQGQQYF.

The chain joins TRBV3-1 (or the pseudogene TRBV3-2) to TRBJ2-1; possibly TRBD1 for D (5 bases). This CDR3 is built from 17 residues. V was pared by 1 base and J by 4 bases, with 17 bases between. CDR1 and CDR2 (germline): LGHDT, YNNKEL (reference sequence). The CDR3: CASSQGKTIGDYNEQFF. In nucleotides, the CDR3 is TGTGCCAGCAGCCAAGGAAAAACTATAGGGGATTACAATGAGCAGTTCTTC.

V is TRBV19 and J is TRBJ1-2, with D hard to call. V lost 3 bases and J lost 0, with 14 bases in between. The germline V gene has CDR1 LNHDA and CDR2 SQIVND (reference sequence). This CDR3 region has 16 residues. The CDR3 coding sequence is TGTGCCAGTAGTATCGTATCTACGTTTTCTAACTATGGCTACACCTTC. This translates into CASSIVSTFSNYGYTF.

CDR3 nucleotide sequence: TGTGCCAGTAGTATAGTGGGGGAGCGGGACACAGATACGCAGTATTTT. Encoded protein: CASSIVGERDTDTQYF. The rearrangement uses TRBV19 and TRBJ2-3; 7 bases match TRBD2. Germline V gives CDR1 LNHDA, CDR2 SQIVND (reference sequence). With V trimmed by 1 base and J by 2 bases, 6 bases remained unmatched. This CDR3 spans 16 amino acids.

This chain connects TRBV5-1 to TRBJ2-6, with D perhaps matching TRBD2 (6 bases). Germline V gene lookup returns CDR1 SGHRS and CDR2 YFSETQ. V was clipped by 1 base and J by 4 bases, with 12 bases between them. The length of the CDR3 is 16 residues. In DNA form, the CDR3 reads TGCGCCAGCAGCTTGAAACTAGCAGCCGGGGCCAACGTCCTGACTTTC. Its translation is CASSLKLAAGANVLTF.

Regarding this clone: Other nucleotide sequences in the sample specify the same CDR3. CDR3 DNA: TGTGCCAGCACCTTAGGCAATCAGCCCCAGCATTTT. It yields the protein CASTLGNQPQHF. The genes are TRBV19 and TRBJ1-5; D unresolved. The CDR3 sequence is 12 residues long. V was pared by 9 bases and J by 2 bases, with 8 bases between. CDR1 and CDR2 from the germline V gene are LNHDA and SQIVND (reference sequence).

The chain employs TRBV9 and TRBJ2-5; 9 bases agree with TRBD2. This CDR3 contains 15 residues. The germline CDR1 and CDR2 sequences are SGDLS and YYNGEE. V was clipped by 4 bases and J by 1 base; unmatched bases: 5. CDR3 region: CASSPLAGSQETQYF. CDR3 nucleotides: TGTGCCAGCAGCCCACTAGCGGGCAGCCAAGAGACCCAGTACTTC.

The gene calls are TRBV9 and TRBJ2-3, with D tentatively TRBD1 (5 bases). Germline CDR1 SGDLS, CDR2 YYNGEE. V was trimmed by 4 bases and J by 3 bases, leaving 9 bases between them. The CDR3 runs 13 residues. The CDR3, as DNA: TGTGCCAGCAGCCCCCCAGGGACAGATACGCAGTATTTT. Encoded protein: CASSPPGTDTQYF.

The chain employs TRBV25-1 and TRBJ1-2; a possible D gene is TRBD1 (6 bases). The CDR3 spans 13 residues. Trimming removed 10 bases at V and 8 bases at J, with 20 bases between. Per germline, CDR1 MGHDK and CDR2 SYGVNS. Here the CDR3 reads CATSNTGTSGYTF. CDR3 nucleotide sequence: TGTGCCACCTCAAATACAGGGACTAGCGGCTACACCTTC.

The gene calls are TRBV14 and TRBJ2-5; perhaps TRBD2 as D (5 bases). The V end lost 4 bases, the J end lost 5 bases, and 11 bases lay between the germline ends. From germline, CDR1 is SGHDN and CDR2 FVKESK. This CDR3 has 13 residues. CDR3 sequence (DNA): TGTGCCAGCAGCCGCGGACTTGGGGAGACCCAGTACTTC. It translates to CASSRGLGETQYF.

This clone turned up a few times. The gene calls are TRBV19 and TRBJ1-2, with D tentatively TRBD1 (5 bases). Trimming shortened V by 5 bases and J by 2 bases, and 12 bases separated the two germline ends. Germline V gives CDR1 LNHDA, CDR2 SQIVND (reference sequence). The CDR3 has 14 amino acids. CDR3 protein: CASSYRRGNYGYTF. DNA of the CDR3: TGTGCCAGTAGTTATCGGAGGGGAAACTATGGCTACACCTTC. Full variable domain (rest looked up from reference TRBV19 and TRBJ1-2): DGGITQSPKYLFRKEGQNVTLSCEQNLNHDAMYWYRQDPGQGLRLIYYSQIVNDFQKGDIAEGYSVSREKKESFPLTVTSAQKNPTAFYLCASSYRRGNYGYTFGSGTRLTVV.

The V and J genes are TRBV7-3 and TRBJ2-7, with 12 bases identical to TRBD1. CDR3 length: 14 residues. Losses at the gene ends were 5 bases for V and 5 bases for J; bases not matched to a gene: 4. Germline V gives CDR1 SGHTA, CDR2 FQGTGA. CDR3 in amino acids: CASSLGQGADEQYF. The CDR3, as DNA: TGTGCCAGCAGCCTGGGACAGGGGGCGGACGAGCAGTACTTC.

The chain carries TRBV6-5 and TRBJ1-5; D not resolved. The CDR3 extends over 13 amino acids. CDR1 is MNHEY, CDR2 SVGAGI, per germline. Trimming removed 4 bases from V and 3 bases from J, with 7 bases in between. CDR3 DNA sequence: TGTGCCAGCAGTTTTAGACACAATCAGCCCCAGCATTTT. As protein: CASSFRHNQPQHF.